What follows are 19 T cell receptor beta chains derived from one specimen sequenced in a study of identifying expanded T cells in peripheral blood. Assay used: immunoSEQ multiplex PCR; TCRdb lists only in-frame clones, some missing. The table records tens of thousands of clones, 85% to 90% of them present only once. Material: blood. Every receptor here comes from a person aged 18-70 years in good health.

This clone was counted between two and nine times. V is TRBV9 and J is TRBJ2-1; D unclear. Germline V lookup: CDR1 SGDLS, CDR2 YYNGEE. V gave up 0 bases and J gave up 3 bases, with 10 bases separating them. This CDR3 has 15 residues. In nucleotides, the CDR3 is TGTGCCAGCAGCGTAGACCCCGCTTTCTACAATGAGCAGTTCTTC. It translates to CASSVDPAFYNEQFF.

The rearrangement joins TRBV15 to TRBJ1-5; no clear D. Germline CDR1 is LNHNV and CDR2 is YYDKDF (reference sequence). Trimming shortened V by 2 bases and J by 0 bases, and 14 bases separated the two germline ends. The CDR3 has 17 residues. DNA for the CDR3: TGTGCCACCAGCAGACTGTACGGGATCCCTAGCAATCAGCCCCAGCATTTT. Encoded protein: CATSRLYGIPSNQPQHF.

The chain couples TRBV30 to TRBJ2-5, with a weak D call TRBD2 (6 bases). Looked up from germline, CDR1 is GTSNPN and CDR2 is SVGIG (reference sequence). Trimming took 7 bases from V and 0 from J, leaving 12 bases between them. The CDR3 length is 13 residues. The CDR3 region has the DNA TGTGCCTCCCTAGGGGACTACCAAGAGACCCAGTACTTC. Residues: CASLGDYQETQYF. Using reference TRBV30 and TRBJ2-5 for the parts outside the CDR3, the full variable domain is SQTIHQWPATLVQPVGSPLSLECTVEGTSNPNLYWYRQAAGRGLQLLFYSVGIGQISSEVPQNLSASRPQDRQFILSSKKLLLSDSGFYLCASLGDYQETQYFGPGTRLLVL.

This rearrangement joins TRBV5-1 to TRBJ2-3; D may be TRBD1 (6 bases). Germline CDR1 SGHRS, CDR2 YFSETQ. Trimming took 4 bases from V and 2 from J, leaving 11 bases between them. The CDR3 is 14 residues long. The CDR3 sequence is CASSQGQITDTQYF. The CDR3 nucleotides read TGCGCCAGCAGCCAAGGACAGATCACAGATACGCAGTATTTT.

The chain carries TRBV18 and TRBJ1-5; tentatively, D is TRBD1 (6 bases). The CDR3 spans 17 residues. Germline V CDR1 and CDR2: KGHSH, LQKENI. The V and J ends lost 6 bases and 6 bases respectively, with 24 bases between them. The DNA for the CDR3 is TGTGCCAGCTCCCAAGCTCATTCAAGGGGGGCGGGTCAGCCCCAGCATTTT. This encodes CASSQAHSRGAGQPQHF.

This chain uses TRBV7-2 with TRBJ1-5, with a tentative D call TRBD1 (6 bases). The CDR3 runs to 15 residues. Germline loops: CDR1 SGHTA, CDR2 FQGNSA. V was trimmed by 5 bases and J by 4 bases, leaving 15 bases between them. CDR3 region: CASSPQGGRNQPQHF. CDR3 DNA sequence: TGTGCCAGCAGCCCACAGGGAGGGAGGAATCAGCCCCAGCATTTT.

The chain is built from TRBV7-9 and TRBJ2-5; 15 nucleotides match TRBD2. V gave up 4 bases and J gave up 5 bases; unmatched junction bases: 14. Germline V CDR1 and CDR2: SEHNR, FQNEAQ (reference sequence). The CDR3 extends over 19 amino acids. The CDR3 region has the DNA TGTGCCAGCAGCTCAGGGACTAGCGGGGGGAAGTCATTCCTTGAGACCCAGTACTTC. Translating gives CASSSGTSGGKSFLETQYF.

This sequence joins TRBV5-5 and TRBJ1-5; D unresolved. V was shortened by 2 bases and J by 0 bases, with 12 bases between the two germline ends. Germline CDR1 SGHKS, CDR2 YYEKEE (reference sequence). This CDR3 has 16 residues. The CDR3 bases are TGTGCCAGCAGCTTACGGGGTTGGGATAGCAATCAGCCCCAGCATTTT. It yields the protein CASSLRGWDSNQPQHF.

CDR3 region: CASSQDRGAYGYTF. CDR3 in DNA: TGTGCCAGCAGCCAGGACAGGGGGGCCTATGGCTACACCTTC. The rearrangement uses TRBV7-9 and TRBJ1-2; 10 bases agree with TRBD1. This CDR3 comprises 14 residues. In germline, CDR1 is SEHNR, CDR2 FQNEAQ (reference sequence). The V gene end was trimmed by 5 bases and the J gene end by 4 bases; junction bases not matched to a gene: 4.

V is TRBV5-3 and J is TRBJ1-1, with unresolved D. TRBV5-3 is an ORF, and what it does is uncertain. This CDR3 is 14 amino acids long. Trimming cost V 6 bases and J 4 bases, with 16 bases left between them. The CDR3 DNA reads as TGTGCCAGAAACCGAGTACATTGGGCCACTGAAGCTTTCTTT. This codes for CARNRVHWATEAFF.

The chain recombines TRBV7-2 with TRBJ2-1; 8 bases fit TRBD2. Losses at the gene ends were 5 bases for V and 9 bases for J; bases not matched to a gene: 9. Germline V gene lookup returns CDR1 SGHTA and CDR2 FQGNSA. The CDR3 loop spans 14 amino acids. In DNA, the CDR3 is TGTGCCAGCAGCCCAGGGACTAGTAGGTTTGAGCAGTTCTTC. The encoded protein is CASSPGTSRFEQFF.

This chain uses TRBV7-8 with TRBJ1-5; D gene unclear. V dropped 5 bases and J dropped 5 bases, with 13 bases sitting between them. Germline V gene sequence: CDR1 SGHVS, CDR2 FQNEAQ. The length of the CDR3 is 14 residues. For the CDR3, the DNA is TGTGCCAGCAGCAACCGGGAGCATGATCAGCCCCAGCATTTT. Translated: CASSNREHDQPQHF.

The CDR3 loop is CASRRGEGYEQYF. As DNA, the CDR3 is TGTGCCAGCAGGAGGGGAGAGGGCTACGAGCAGTACTTC. V and J are TRBV7-9 and TRBJ2-7, with D tentatively TRBD1 or TRBD2 (5 bases each). V shed 6 bases and J shed 3 bases, with 12 bases lying between them. CDR1 is SEHNR and CDR2 is FQNEAQ in the germline V gene (reference sequence). The CDR3 runs to 13 residues. Looking up the rest from reference TRBV7-9 and TRBJ2-7 gives the full variable domain: DTGVSQNPRHKITKRGQNVTFRCDPISEHNRLYWYRQTLGQGPEFLTYFQNEAQLEKSRLLSDRFSAERPKGSFSTLEIQRTEQGDSAMYLCASRRGEGYEQYFGPGTRLTVT.

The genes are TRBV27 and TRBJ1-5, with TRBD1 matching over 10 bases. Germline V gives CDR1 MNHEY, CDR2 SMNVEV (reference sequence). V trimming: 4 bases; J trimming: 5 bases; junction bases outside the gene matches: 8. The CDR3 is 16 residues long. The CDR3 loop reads CASSSGQGGYHQPQHF. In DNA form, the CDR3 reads TGTGCCAGCAGTTCTGGACAGGGGGGCTATCATCAGCCCCAGCATTTT.

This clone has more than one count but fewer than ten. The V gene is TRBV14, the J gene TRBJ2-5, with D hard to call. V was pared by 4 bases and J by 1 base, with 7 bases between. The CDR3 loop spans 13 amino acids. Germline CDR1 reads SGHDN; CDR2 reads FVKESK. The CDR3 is CASSLVGQETQYF. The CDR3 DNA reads TGTGCCAGCAGCCTTGTGGGCCAAGAGACCCAGTACTTC.

This CDR3 is CASSEPGGETQYF. The CDR3 nucleotides read TGCGCCAGCAGTGAGCCGGGCGGTGAGACCCAGTACTTC. The chain recombines TRBV10-1 with TRBJ2-5, with unresolved D. Germline CDR1 is WNHNN and CDR2 is SYGVQD (reference sequence). The CDR3 has 13 amino acids. Trimming cost V 2 bases and J 5 bases, with 9 bases left between them.

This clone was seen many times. CDR3: CASSQDSSGVYEQYF. Here the CDR3 DNA reads TGCGCCAGCAGCCAAGATTCTAGCGGGGTCTACGAGCAGTACTTC. V gene TRBV4-3 combines with J gene TRBJ2-7; 9 positions match TRBD2. Trimming cost V 0 bases and J 3 bases; bases outside gene matches: 3. Germline-derived CDR1 and CDR2 are LGHNA and YSLEER. The CDR3 loop spans 15 amino acids.

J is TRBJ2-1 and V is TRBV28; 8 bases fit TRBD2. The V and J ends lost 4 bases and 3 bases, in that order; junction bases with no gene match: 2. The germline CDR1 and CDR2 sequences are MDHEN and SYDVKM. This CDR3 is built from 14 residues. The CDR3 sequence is CASSSGGLYNEQFF. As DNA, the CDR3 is TGTGCCAGCAGTTCGGGGGGGCTCTACAATGAGCAGTTCTTC. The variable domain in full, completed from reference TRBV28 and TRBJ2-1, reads DVKVTQSSRYLVKRTGEKVFLECVQDMDHENMFWYRQDPGLGLRLIYFSYDVKMKEKGDIPEGYSVSREKKERFSLILESASTNQTSMYLCASSSGGLYNEQFFGPGTRLTVL.

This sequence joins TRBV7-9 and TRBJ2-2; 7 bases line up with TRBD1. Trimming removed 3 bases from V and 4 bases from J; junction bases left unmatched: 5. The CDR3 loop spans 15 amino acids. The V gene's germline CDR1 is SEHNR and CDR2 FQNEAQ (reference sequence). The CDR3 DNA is TGTGCCAGCAGCTTTCGGACAGGATCCACCGGGGAGCTGTTTTTT. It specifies CASSFRTGSTGELFF.